The sequence of this T cell receptor beta chain was determined in a study of T cells in localized non-small cell lung cancer (dated by TCRdb to the early 2020s). As for the study more broadly: Comparing tumors with uninvolved tumor-adjacent lungs, the study looked at the T cell repertoires of fewer than 250 patients with early-stage NSCLC. The cohort was made up of hundreds of treatment-naive NSCLC patients whose localized lung tumors had been resected. NSCLC patients had a mean age of around 61 years, and around 140 were male and some 98 female.

At diagnosis, tumor, uninvolved tumor-adjacent lung and peripheral blood were collected and then preserved as a mix of FFPE and fresh-frozen material. For TCR repertoire profiling, blood samples were analyzed in the form of peripheral blood mononuclear cells. What the work shows at the level of the full study, not this receptor alone: Uninvolved tumor-adjacent lung showed the highest T cell clonality, higher than tumor, which suggests more focused antigenic responses in the adjacent lung. Because the study design was exploratory, TCR variables were selected using unadjusted p-values without false-discovery rate correction. Multi-region tumor sequencing was not performed, so intratumor heterogeneity could not be excluded. Higher blood T cell density associated with longer overall survival, while higher adjacent-lung clonality associated with shorter survival. Of the top 100 tumor clones, a median of 57 were detected in paired uninvolved adjacent lung; 28 were also among that lung's top 100.

With regard to this clone: This clone's antigen is unknown. Base qualities are not provided; no much larger clone lies one nucleotide away.

The immunoSEQ Assay was used to sequence TCR beta CDR3 regions from DNA. From the authors' description of their analysis: To compute T cell density, TCR beta template counts were normalized to usable DNA, which was estimated by amplifying housekeeping genes. The preseqR package was used to estimate richness by extrapolating to 400,000 templates for PBMC samples and to 120,000 templates for tissue samples. Clonality was taken to be one minus Pielou's evenness. To identify tissue-enriched TCRs, differential abundance testing was run on productive amino-acid clonotypes with a minimum total count of 5 and an alpha of 0.1. The Jaccard Index and the Morisita Overlap Index were used to measure how much the repertoires overlapped between compartments. GLIPH clustered TCR beta CDR3s with public tetramer-defined viral CDR3s; viral motifs required at least three viral sequences plus V-gene enrichment. TCRdb carries this immuneACCESS record with in-frame sequences only. Its versions omit some clonotypes, under half of them owing to an unresolved V gene in the studies checked, with the rest unexplained. The DNA was the basis for D and trimming; V, J and clone size are from that table. The sample table contains about 15,000 clones; only one count was recorded for 75% to 90% of them. The ten largest clones represent under 30% of the sample.

The material was peripheral blood, obtained before any cancer treatment. The origin of this receptor is a female donor older than 55 with stage I squamous cell lung carcinoma.

The CDR3 region has the sequence CAISSGSWNEQFF. The DNA sequence reads TGTGCCATCTCTAGCGGGAGTTGGAATGAGCAGTTCTTC. The chain couples TRBV15 to TRBJ2-1; the junction holds 10 bases that match TRBD2. The germline V and J ends show losses of 10 bases and 7 bases respectively, and no gene match explains 7 bases of the junction. Its CDR3 holds 13 amino acids, cysteine through phenylalanine. Only the CDR3 portion is preserved as DNA: 39 bases, with reading frame beginning at the first base. CDR1 is given as LNHNV and CDR2 as YYDKDF, both from the germline V gene (reference sequence).